This T cell receptor beta chain was documented in a study of cytomegalovirus exposure and HLA in healthy donors. General observations from the study: Overall, around 160 TCR beta chains were annotated as cytomegalovirus-associated. In a later analysis, V- and J-gene trimming of beta chains associated with a DCLRE1C missense variant, replicated independently.

V gave up 5 bases and J gave up 4 bases; unmatched junction bases: 4. There are 14 residues in the CDR3. Germline-derived CDR1 and CDR2 are MNHEY and SVGAGI. The PCR made use of 60 Vbeta and 13 Jbeta primers. Here immunoSEQ multiplex PCR was the method, and the copy in TCRdb shows in-frame clones only, minus some. Of some 160,000 clones listed, around four fifths are singletons. Comments on this clone: Its antigen is as yet unknown.

The chain carries TRBV6-5 and TRBJ2-1; 8 bases fit TRBD1. The sequenced material came from PBMCs. The clonotype originates from a male donor in good health and CMV-seronegative. CDR3 DNA: TGTGCCAGCAGTCTAAACAGGGGGTACAATGAGCAGTTCTTC. Amino acid sequence: CASSLNRGYNEQFF.